This T cell receptor beta chain was captured by sequencing in a study of CXCR3-negative and CXCR3-positive naive CD8 T cells. Study results and caveats: Freshly isolated PBMCs were used in most assays, given partial CXCR3 loss after freezing. Comparison of naive CXCR3-negative and CXCR3-positive cells revealed similar TRBV-TRBJ usage, while memory cells differed. CD5 surface expression was similar among naive subsets, and TCR strength was estimated by inference from TRB CDR3 properties.

It was by 5' RACE with UMI labels that the TRB cDNA libraries were prepared. TCRdb re-called the 5' RACE reads, yielding one record per CDR3 amino acid sequence without DNA. The sample totals tens of thousands of distinct CDR3 sequences. On this clonotype itself: Its matching antigen is unknown.

The CDR3 runs to 13 residues. CDR1 and CDR2 (germline): MGHDK, SYGVNS. V is TRBV25-1 and J is TRBJ2-7. The clonotype originates from a human donor in good health. Some clones in this sample may be carry-over from other donors' samples. The sequenced sample consisted of memory CD8+ T cells from blood. The CDR3 here is CASGSDTTYEQYF.